The TCR beta chain under discussion was sequenced for a study of CD8+ T cells in alopecia areata. General study results and limits: Under tofacitinib, numerous expanded lesional clonotypes remained detectable in scalp and blood. Higher clonality and more expanded CD8+ clones appeared in lesional than normal scalp.

Investigators isolated RNA and reverse transcribed it into cDNA to act as the sequencing template. Profiled with immunoSEQ multiplex PCR; TCRdb holds only in-frame clones, not every one. Seen here are about 190,000 clones, 50% to 60% observed once, and the top ten hold approximately 0.7%. CDR1 is LGHNA and CDR2 is YSLEER in the germline V gene. Losses at the gene ends were 4 bases for V and 3 bases for J; bases not matched to a gene: 6. The CDR3 is made up of 15 amino acids. Treatment defined: oral pan-JAK inhibitor, 5-10 mg twice daily. Of note for this clone: Its antigen remains unidentified.

The V and J genes are TRBV4-3 and TRBJ2-7; 10 bases line up with TRBD2. This TCR was sampled from a human donor with alopecia areata. The material sequenced was CD4+ T cells sorted from blood, taken at week 4, from a patient treated with tofacitinib. DNA of the CDR3: TGCGCCAGCAGCCGAACCACTAGCGGGAACTACGAGCAGTACTTC. As protein: CASSRTTSGNYEQYF.